One sample yielded the 32 T cell receptor beta chains listed below, sequenced in a study of regulatory T cells in long-lasting Graves disease. Noted time point: newly diagnosed GD, antithyroid drugs for less than 3 months. Following extraction of RNA from PBMCs, that RNA was used to make the TCR library. Investigators prepared the TCR beta libraries by applying iRepertoire HTBI primers and Arm-PCR of CDR3 regions. TCRdb independently ran MiXCR on the multiplex PCR reads; one entry per CDR3 protein. The profile shows 200,000 to 250,000 distinct CDR3 sequences, roughly 19% of them singletons. These same data were also listed under a study on T cells in Graves' hyperthyroidism and ophthalmopathy.

The starting material was peripheral blood mononuclear cells (PBMCs), obtained at new diagnosis, from a patient treated with antithyroid drugs. These receptors were obtained from a woman in her thirties with Graves disease.

This clonotype occurred many times. The chain joins TRBV2 to TRBJ1-1; 9 bases are a match to TRBD1. CDR3 size: 13 residues. J was trimmed by 4 bases and V by 8 bases; bases with no gene match: 5. From germline, CDR1 is SNHLY and CDR2 FYNNEI. The CDR3 DNA reads as TGTGCCAGCGAGGAGGACAGGGGCACTGAAGCTTTCTTT. Amino acids: CASEEDRGTEAFF.

With respect to this clonotype: A read error likely explains this, since a far larger clone differs by one base. The chain uses TRBV7-9 and TRBJ2-1; 8 nucleotides align to TRBD2. J was trimmed by 8 bases and V by 5 bases; bases with no gene match: 11. CDR1 is SEHNR and CDR2 is FQNEAQ in the germline V gene (reference sequence). The CDR3 loop spans 15 amino acids. CDR3 sequence (DNA): TGTGCCAGCAGCGCAGGGCTAGCGGGTGAGGATGAGCAGTTCTTC. This translates into CASSAGLAGEDEQFF.

This clonotype was seen at least ten times. The V gene is TRBV18, the J gene TRBJ1-1; tentative D call: TRBD1 (5 bases). From germline, CDR1 is KGHSH and CDR2 LQKENI. CDR3 length equals 11 residues. Trimming stripped 2 bases from V and 7 bases from J, with 5 bases between. CDR3 sequence: CASSPGGEAFF. CDR3 DNA sequence: TGTGCCAGCTCACCAGGGGGTGAAGCTTTCTTT. Looking up the rest from reference TRBV18 and TRBJ1-1 gives the full variable domain: NAGVMQNPRHLVRRRGQEARLRCSPMKGHSHVYWYRQLPEEGLKFMVYLQKENIIDESGMPKERFSAEFPKEGPSILRIQQVVRGDSAAYFCASSPGGEAFFGQGTRLTVV.

This clonotype was counted ten times or more. This sequence joins TRBV18 and TRBJ2-3; 9 nucleotides line up with TRBD1. The V gene's germline CDR1 is KGHSH and CDR2 LQKENI. CDR3 length equals 15 residues. Trimming removed 4 bases from V and 1 base from J; junction bases left unmatched: 3. CDR3: CASSRRTGGTDTQYF. DNA of the CDR3: TGTGCCAGCTCACGACGGACAGGGGGCACAGATACGCAGTATTTT.

This clonotype was seen at least ten times. The rearrangement joins TRBV2 to TRBJ1-5; tentatively, D is TRBD1 (5 bases). The CDR3 covers 14 residues. The V end lost 3 bases, the J end lost 3 bases, and 9 bases lay between the germline ends. Germline lookup yields CDR1 SNHLY and CDR2 FYNNEI. Written as DNA, the CDR3 is TGTGCCAGCAGTGATTTGGACACCAATCAGCCCCAGCATTTT. It specifies CASSDLDTNQPQHF. Filled out from reference TRBV2 and TRBJ1-5, the complete variable domain reads EPEVTQTPSHQVTQMGQEVILRCVPISNHLYFYWYRQILGQKVEFLVSFYNNEISEKSEIFDDQFSVERPDGSNFTLKIRSTKLEDSAMYFCASSDLDTNQPQHFGDGTRLSIL.

A remark on this clonotype: A much larger clone sits a single nucleotide away, making a read error possible. This chain uses TRBV3-1 with TRBJ1-6; a possible D gene is TRBD1 (6 bases). The length of the CDR3 is 16 residues. CDR1 and CDR2 (germline): LGHDT, YNNKEL (reference sequence). The CDR3 protein is CASSPGQTLRGSPLRF. In DNA form, the CDR3 reads TGTGCCAGCAGCCCTGGACAGACTCTCAGAGGTTCACCCCTCCGCTTT.

At least ten counts were recorded for this clonotype. The chain is built from TRBV2 and TRBJ2-1; D is perhaps TRBD1 (6 bases). Trimming pared 8 bases from V and 4 bases from J, leaving 9 bases between. The CDR3 sequence is 12 residues long. Germline assignment: CDR1 SNHLY and CDR2 FYNNEI. CDR3 DNA: TGTGCCAGCGAGGGGGAATACAATGAGCAGTTCTTC. Translated: CASEGEYNEQFF.

This clonotype has more than one count but fewer than ten. The chain has TRBV30 and TRBJ2-1; 7 bases line up with TRBD2. This CDR3 is 17 amino acids long. Germline values: CDR1 GTSNPN, CDR2 SVGIG (reference sequence). With 0 bases clipped from V and 1 base from J, the junction kept 9 bases outside the gene matches. The CDR3 protein is CAWSVRSWRESYNEQFF. Here the CDR3 DNA reads TGTGCCTGGAGTGTACGATCATGGCGGGAGTCCTACAATGAGCAGTTCTTC.

This clonotype was seen a handful of times. V and J are TRBV20-1 and TRBJ2-1; 10 nucleotides line up with TRBD1. There are 15 residues in the CDR3. CDR1 is DFQATT, CDR2 SNEGSKA, per germline (reference sequence). Germline trimming cut 6 bases from V and 3 bases from J; bases unmatched to any gene: 8. This CDR3 reads CSANPGTGVYNEQFF. The CDR3 DNA reads TGCAGTGCCAACCCCGGGACAGGGGTCTACAATGAGCAGTTCTTC.

DNA of the CDR3: TGTGCCAGCAGATATACCTTACAGGGCTATGAGCAGTTCTTC. It yields the protein CASRYTLQGYEQFF. J is TRBJ2-1 and V is TRBV6-2 or TRBV6-3; D is perhaps TRBD1 (6 bases). The CDR3 loop spans 14 amino acids. Germline CDR1 is MNHEY and CDR2 is SVGEGT. V was shortened by 6 bases and J by 8 bases, with 17 bases between the two germline ends.

On this clonotype: This clone may be a read error of a much larger clone one base away. The rearrangement uses TRBV6-9 and TRBJ1-4, with 7 bases matching TRBD1. In germline, CDR1 is MNHGY, CDR2 SVAAGI. The CDR3 covers 16 residues. The CDR3 is CASSYSFDRDREKLLF. The CDR3 DNA is TGTGCCAGCAGTTACTCCTTCGACAGGGACCGGGAAAAACTGCTTTTT.

Points on this clonotype: Germline is not matched at one junction end, which may reflect a read error. The CDR3 DNA is TGTGCCAGTAGGCCAGCGGGGGGGTCCTGCAATGAGCAGTTCTTC. Translation gives CASRPAGGSCNEQFF. The V and J genes are TRBV19 and TRBJ2-5; 10 nucleotides line up with TRBD2. The DNA end is more similar to TRBJ2-1, so the J call may be wrong. The V gene's germline CDR1 is LNHDA and CDR2 SQIVND (reference sequence). The CDR3 length is 15 residues.

The gene calls are TRBV12-3 or TRBV12-4 and TRBJ2-3; TRBD1 aligns across 9 bases. The DNA matches TRBJ2-1 better at its end, which makes the J call doubtful. The CDR3 has 16 amino acids. The CDR3 DNA sequence: TGTGCCAGCAGCGAGGCCGGGACAGGGTCCGGCAATGAGCAGTTCTTC. Translation gives CASSEAGTGSGNEQFF.

In regard to this clonotype: One base separates it from a far larger clone, so it is likely a read error. The CDR3 sequence: CASSRQGFMAETQCF. The DNA for the CDR3 is TGTGCCAGTAGCCGCCAGGGGTTTATGGCCGAGACCCAGTGCTTC. This rearrangement joins TRBV19 to TRBJ2-7, with a weak D call TRBD1 (6 bases). In germline, CDR1 is LNHDA, CDR2 SQIVND (reference sequence). The CDR3 is made up of 15 amino acids.

This clonotype was detected many times. The chain links TRBV12-3 or TRBV12-4 to TRBJ1-1; TRBD1 matches at 7 bases. The CDR3 is 13 amino acids. V was clipped by 5 bases and J by 4 bases; unmatched bases: 4. CDR3 protein: CASSMTGTTEAFF. CDR3 DNA: TGTGCCAGCAGTATGACAGGGACCACTGAAGCTTTCTTT.

The table lists this clonotype with many counts. The chain has TRBV6-1 and TRBJ1-2, with 9 bases lining up with TRBD1. Trimming removed 8 bases from V and 4 bases from J; junction bases left unmatched: 11. The germline V gene has CDR1 MNHNS and CDR2 SASEGT. CDR3 length: 15 residues. The CDR3 sequence is CASGGRTGEGYGYTF. The CDR3 DNA is TGTGCCAGCGGGGGGCGGACAGGGGAAGGCTATGGCTACACCTTC.

This clonotype was counted many times. This chain uses TRBV12-3 or TRBV12-4 with TRBJ1-1; perhaps TRBD1 as D (6 bases). V lost 5 bases to trimming and J lost 3 bases, with 22 bases between them. This CDR3 spans 17 amino acids. The DNA for the CDR3 is TGTGCCAGCAGTCCCTCCTCTACAGGGAAGGGGGACACTGAAGCTTTCTTT. Its protein product is CASSPSSTGKGDTEAFF.

In its sample, this clonotype was seen many times. In DNA, the CDR3 is TGTGCCAGCAGCCGACAGGGGGCAGGGGAAAAACTGTTTTTT. This sequence encodes CASSRQGAGEKLFF. V and J are TRBV7-9 and TRBJ1-4, with 10 nucleotides matching TRBD1. CDR3 length: 14 amino acids. Losses at the gene ends were 5 bases for V and 8 bases for J; bases not matched to a gene: 5. Germline lookup yields CDR1 SEHNR and CDR2 FQNEAQ (reference sequence).

This clonotype was observed many times. The V call is TRBV6-2 or TRBV6-3, the J call TRBJ2-7; D unclear. The CDR3 is made up of 16 amino acids. Trimming cost V 4 bases and J 4 bases, with 20 bases left between them. Germline V CDR1 and CDR2: MNHEY, SVGEGT. The chain's CDR3 is CASSLIPGLLGYEQYF. The CDR3 coding sequence is TGTGCCAGCAGTTTAATACCGGGTCTGTTGGGATACGAGCAGTACTTC.

This rearrangement joins TRBV6-5 to TRBJ2-5; no clear D gene. The germline CDR1 and CDR2 sequences are MNHEY and SVGAGI. V gave up 0 bases and J gave up 0 bases, with 8 bases separating them. This CDR3 comprises 15 residues. The CDR3 coding sequence is TGTGCCAGCAGTTACTCCACCAGGTACCAAGAGACCCAGTACTTC. This translates into CASSYSTRYQETQYF.

For this clonotype: Lacking the conserved final phenylalanine or tryptophan, this CDR3 likely reflects a read error. The V and J genes are TRBV2 and TRBJ2-4, with TRBD2 matching 7 bases. Germline CDR1 SNHLY, CDR2 FYNNEI. The junction had 9 bases not matched to a gene; V was cut back by 6 bases and J by 1 base. This CDR3 is built from 16 residues. CDR3 protein: CASSLRGEGAKNIQYL. CDR3 nucleotides: TGTGCCAGCAGCCTCCGGGGGGAGGGGGCCAAAAACATTCAGTACCTC.

This clonotype was seen ten or more times. The chain couples TRBV27 to TRBJ2-7, with TRBD1 matching 9 bases. V dropped 2 bases and J dropped 6; count of bases not matched to a gene: 2. The CDR3 sequence is 13 residues long. The germline gives CDR1 MNHEY, CDR2 SMNVEV (reference sequence). The DNA of the CDR3 is TGTGCCAGCAGTTTACCGACAGGGGGCGAGCAGTACTTC. This codes for CASSLPTGGEQYF.

As regards this clonotype: An end of the junction does not agree with germline; a read error may underlie this. The CDR3 DNA reads TGTGCCAGCAGAGCGCCGGGCCCAACTGATGAAAAACTGTTTTTT. Encoded protein: CASRAPGPTDEKLFF. J is TRBJ1-4 and V is TRBV6-2 or TRBV6-3; D unresolved. Per germline, CDR1 MNHEY and CDR2 SVGEGT. This CDR3 has 15 residues.

This clonotype was picked up many times. For the CDR3, the DNA is TGTGCCAGCAGCAGGACAGGGAACAATCAGCCCCAGCATTTT. It specifies CASSRTGNNQPQHF. The chain links TRBV28 to TRBJ1-5, with 8 bases lining up with TRBD1. V lost 6 bases and J lost 3; bases outside the gene matches: 4. The CDR3 consists of 14 residues. CDR1 is MDHEN, CDR2 SYDVKM, per germline.

The chain employs TRBV27 and TRBJ2-1, with 9 nucleotides matching TRBD2. Germline V lookup: CDR1 MNHEY, CDR2 SMNVEV (reference sequence). This CDR3 comprises 15 residues. V was pared by 3 bases and J by 8 bases, with 8 bases of the junction left unmatched. The CDR3 sequence is CASSFAGGPTYEQFF. The DNA of the CDR3 is TGTGCCAGCAGTTTTGCGGGAGGGCCTACTTATGAGCAGTTCTTC.

The table lists this clonotype with many counts. V gene TRBV2 combines with J gene TRBJ1-6, with TRBD1 matching 7 bases. This CDR3 spans 14 amino acids. Germline assignment: CDR1 SNHLY and CDR2 FYNNEI. V lost 4 bases and J lost 4; bases outside the gene matches: 1. The CDR3 region has the DNA TGTGCCAGCAGTGCGGGACAGTATAATTCACCCCTCCACTTT. It yields the protein CASSAGQYNSPLHF.

This clonotype occurred many times. The chain uses TRBV6-1 and TRBJ2-3; tentatively, D is TRBD1 (6 bases). The CDR3 runs 13 residues. V lost 7 bases and J 4 bases, leaving 12 bases between the germline ends. Per germline, CDR1 MNHNS and CDR2 SASEGT. The DNA for the CDR3 is TGTGCCAGCACAACAGGGATCGCAGATACGCAGTATTTT. Protein sequence: CASTTGIADTQYF.

In regard to this clonotype: A much larger clone is a single base away; this may be a read error. This chain connects TRBV28 to TRBJ1-5; TRBD1 agrees at 9 bases. CDR1 is MDHEN, CDR2 SYDVKM, per germline. Losses at the gene ends were 6 bases for V and 3 bases for J; bases not matched to a gene: 6. The CDR3 is 15 amino acids. In nucleotides, the CDR3 is TGTGCCAGCAGCCTGACAGGGGGGTACAATCAGCCCCAGCATTTT. Translation gives CASSLTGGYNQPQHF.

The table lists this clonotype with many counts. Possible read error: a much larger clone is one base away. The J gene is TRBJ1-1, the V gene TRBV2; D gene uncertain. Trimming pared 7 bases from V and 4 bases from J, leaving 16 bases between. Germline-derived CDR1 and CDR2 are SNHLY and FYNNEI. The CDR3 contains 14 residues. Written as DNA, the CDR3 is TGTGCCAGCACCGACCCGACGGTAACCACTGAAGCTTTCTTT. This encodes CASTDPTVTTEAFF.

This clonotype showed up many times. The CDR3 sequence is CASSLSAGDSYEQYF. CDR3 nucleotides: TGTGCCAGCAGCTTAAGCGCAGGCGACTCCTACGAGCAGTACTTC. This chain joins TRBV7-6 and TRBJ2-7; no clear D. The V gene's germline CDR1 is SGHVS and CDR2 FNYEAQ. The CDR3 has 15 residues. Trimming shortened V by 2 bases and J by 0 bases, and 11 bases separated the two germline ends.

In this sample, this clonotype turned up many times. This chain links TRBV20-1 with TRBJ1-2; D is perhaps TRBD1 (6 bases). Per germline, CDR1 DFQATT and CDR2 SNEGSKA (reference sequence). Trimming removed 5 bases from V and 7 bases from J, with 14 bases in between. The CDR3 is 12 residues long. In nucleotides, the CDR3 is TGCAGTGCTCCCACAGGGTTGGGTGGCTACACCTTC. Protein sequence: CSAPTGLGGYTF.

This clonotype came up many times. This chain uses TRBV6-1 with TRBJ1-6, with a tentative D call TRBD1 (5 bases). The CDR3 covers 16 residues. Trimming cost V 7 bases and J 2 bases, with 15 bases left between them. The germline CDR1 and CDR2 sequences are MNHNS and SASEGT. The CDR3 DNA follows: TGTGCCAGCAAAATGGAGGGGAGTGCCTATAATTCACCCCTCCACTTT. Encoded protein: CASKMEGSAYNSPLHF.